The 14 T cell receptor beta chains below were found in one sample sequenced in a study. TCRdb re-derived calls from the 5' RACE reads in MiXCR, one entry per CDR3 protein. The sample contains about 57,000 distinct CDR3 sequences, around 24% of which appear only once. Tregs were sorted as CD4+CD25+CD127-/low cells. Sequencing used tumor-infiltrating Tregs sorted from the breast tumor. These receptors were taken from a female donor with breast cancer.

The rearrangement joins TRBV7-6 to TRBJ2-3; TRBD2 aligns across 12 bases. Germline V gene sequence: CDR1 SGHVS, CDR2 FNYEAQ. The length of the CDR3 is 16 residues. Germline trimming cut 5 bases from V and 4 bases from J; bases unmatched to any gene: 7. The CDR3: CASSLGASGGADTQYF. The CDR3 DNA sequence: TGTGCCAGCAGCCTAGGGGCTAGCGGGGGGGCAGATACGCAGTATTTT.

The table lists this clonotype with a count of one. The chain carries TRBV14 and TRBJ2-1; perhaps D is TRBD1 or TRBD2 (5 bases each). The CDR3 consists of 14 residues. V lost 1 base, J lost 7 bases, and 11 bases lay in between. From germline, CDR1 is SGHDN and CDR2 FVKESK. CDR3 residues: CASSQGDGRNEQFF. The CDR3, as DNA: TGTGCCAGCAGCCAAGGGGACGGACGTAATGAGCAGTTCTTC.

This clonotype appeared once. The chain combines TRBV28 with TRBJ1-5, with D possibly TRBD1 on 6 matching bases. The CDR3 covers 17 residues. Germline assignment: CDR1 MDHEN and CDR2 SYDVKM. V was shortened by 7 bases and J by 12 bases, with 31 bases between the two germline ends. The CDR3 region is CASIQGGLTGSNQHQHF. The CDR3 region has the DNA TGTGCCAGCATTCAAGGGGGGCTGACTGGGAGCAATCAACACCAGCATTTT.

This clonotype turned up a few times. The chain is built from TRBV24-1 and TRBJ2-1; the D gene is possibly TRBD2 (6 bases). CDR3 length: 24 amino acids. Trimming stripped 4 bases from V and 6 bases from J, with 42 bases between. The V gene's germline CDR1 is KGHDR and CDR2 SFDVKD. DNA for the CDR3: TGTGCCACCAGTGACTACCTTGGCGGGAACTACCGGGACCCCCTGAATCCCATTCTCAATGAGCAGTTCTTC. Translated: CATSDYLGGNYRDPLNPILNEQFF.

This chain joins TRBV3-1 and TRBJ1-2; possible D gene TRBD1, 5 bases. The CDR3 has 11 residues. Per the germline V gene, CDR1 is LGHDT and CDR2 is YNNKEL (reference sequence). The V gene lost 3 bases and the J gene lost 8 bases, with 7 bases spanning the gap. The CDR3 here is CASSQGVGYTF. CDR3 in DNA: TGTGCCAGCAGCCAGGGGGTCGGCTACACCTTC.

The chain is built from TRBV2 and TRBJ2-5, with 9 bases identical to TRBD2. Germline V gene sequence: CDR1 SNHLY, CDR2 FYNNEI. The V segment lost 4 bases and the J segment 6 bases; nucleotides outside the gene matches: 9. This CDR3 comprises 15 residues. Here the CDR3 reads CASSAGASGIKTQYF. CDR3 in DNA: TGTGCCAGCAGTGCCGGGGCTAGCGGGATAAAGACCCAGTACTTC.

This clonotype was seen a few times. The rearrangement joins TRBV5-4 to TRBJ2-5; the D is unclear. CDR1 and CDR2 (germline): SGHNT, YYREEE (reference sequence). The length of the CDR3 is 16 residues. The V end was cut by 3 bases, the J end by 4 bases, with 19 bases between. CDR3 amino acids: CASSSPSEVGGETQYF. The CDR3 DNA is TGTGCCAGCAGCTCGCCCAGCGAAGTTGGTGGAGAGACCCAGTACTTC.

The sample holds many counts of this clonotype. This chain connects TRBV20-1 to TRBJ2-5, with D unclear. CDR3 length: 13 amino acids. Germline V gene data show CDR1 as DFQATT and CDR2 as SNEGSKA (reference sequence). The ends were cut back, 3 bases at V and 2 bases at J, with 10 bases in the middle. CDR3 amino acids: CSARSALQETQYF. The CDR3 DNA is TGCAGTGCTAGGTCAGCATTACAAGAGACCCAGTACTTC.

In this sample, this clonotype turned up once. A read error may explain this, as a much larger clone is one base away. The chain is built from TRBV5-1 and TRBJ2-2; a weak D match, TRBD1 (6 bases). This CDR3 is 16 amino acids long. Germline V CDR1 and CDR2: SGHRS, YFSETQ. Trimming cost V 1 base and J 6 bases, with 16 bases left between them. The CDR3 sequence is CASSLHRTEEAGELFF. The CDR3, as DNA: TGCGCCAGCAGCTTGCACCGGACAGAGGAGGCCGGGGAGCTGTTTTTT.

On this clonotype itself: A much larger clone is a single base away; this may be a read error. This chain uses TRBV29-1 with TRBJ1-2; TRBD1 might be the D (5 bases). There are 14 residues in the CDR3. Germline V gives CDR1 SQVTM, CDR2 ANQGSEA. The CDR3 loop reads CGVEGRDALYGYTF. The CDR3 DNA follows: TGCGGCGTTGAAGGACGGGACGCTCTCTATGGCTACACCTTC.

The table lists this clonotype with a few counts. The rearrangement joins TRBV7-9 to TRBJ2-5; the D gene is possibly TRBD2 (6 bases). The V end lost 5 bases, the J end lost 3 bases, and 10 bases lay between the germline ends. Germline V gives CDR1 SEHNR, CDR2 FQNEAQ (reference sequence). There are 13 residues in the CDR3. CDR3 sequence reads: CASSRGTEETQYF. In DNA form, the CDR3 reads TGTGCCAGCAGCCGGGGGACCGAAGAGACCCAGTACTTC.

J is TRBJ2-7 and V is TRBV30; 7 bases line up with TRBD2. J was trimmed by 6 bases and V by 7 bases; bases with no gene match: 12. There are 13 residues in the CDR3. Germline V CDR1 and CDR2: GTSNPN, SVGIG (reference sequence). The CDR3 sequence is CAYGGGSLSEQYF. Here the CDR3 DNA reads TGTGCCTACGGAGGCGGGAGCTTGTCCGAGCAGTACTTC.

As regards this clonotype: With a much larger clone just one base away, this may be a read error. This rearrangement joins TRBV7-2 to TRBJ1-1; maybe TRBD1 (6 bases). Deletions cut 7 bases from V and 1 base from J, with 13 bases between. The CDR3 sequence is 14 residues long. The germline V gene has CDR1 SGHTA and CDR2 FQGNSA. CDR3 residues: CASKPEQGNTEAFF. The CDR3 coding sequence is TGTGCCAGCAAACCGGAACAGGGGAACACTGAAGCTTTCTTT.

This clonotype was detected only a few times. This chain uses TRBV4-1 with TRBJ2-2; 10 nucleotides line up with TRBD2. From germline, CDR1 is MGHRA and CDR2 YSYEKL. The J segment lost 6 bases and the V segment lost 4 bases, leaving 2 bases of the junction unmatched. CDR3 length: 14 residues. This CDR3 is CASSPGLASGELFF. The CDR3 DNA follows: TGCGCCAGCAGCCCGGGACTAGCGTCCGGGGAGCTGTTTTTT.